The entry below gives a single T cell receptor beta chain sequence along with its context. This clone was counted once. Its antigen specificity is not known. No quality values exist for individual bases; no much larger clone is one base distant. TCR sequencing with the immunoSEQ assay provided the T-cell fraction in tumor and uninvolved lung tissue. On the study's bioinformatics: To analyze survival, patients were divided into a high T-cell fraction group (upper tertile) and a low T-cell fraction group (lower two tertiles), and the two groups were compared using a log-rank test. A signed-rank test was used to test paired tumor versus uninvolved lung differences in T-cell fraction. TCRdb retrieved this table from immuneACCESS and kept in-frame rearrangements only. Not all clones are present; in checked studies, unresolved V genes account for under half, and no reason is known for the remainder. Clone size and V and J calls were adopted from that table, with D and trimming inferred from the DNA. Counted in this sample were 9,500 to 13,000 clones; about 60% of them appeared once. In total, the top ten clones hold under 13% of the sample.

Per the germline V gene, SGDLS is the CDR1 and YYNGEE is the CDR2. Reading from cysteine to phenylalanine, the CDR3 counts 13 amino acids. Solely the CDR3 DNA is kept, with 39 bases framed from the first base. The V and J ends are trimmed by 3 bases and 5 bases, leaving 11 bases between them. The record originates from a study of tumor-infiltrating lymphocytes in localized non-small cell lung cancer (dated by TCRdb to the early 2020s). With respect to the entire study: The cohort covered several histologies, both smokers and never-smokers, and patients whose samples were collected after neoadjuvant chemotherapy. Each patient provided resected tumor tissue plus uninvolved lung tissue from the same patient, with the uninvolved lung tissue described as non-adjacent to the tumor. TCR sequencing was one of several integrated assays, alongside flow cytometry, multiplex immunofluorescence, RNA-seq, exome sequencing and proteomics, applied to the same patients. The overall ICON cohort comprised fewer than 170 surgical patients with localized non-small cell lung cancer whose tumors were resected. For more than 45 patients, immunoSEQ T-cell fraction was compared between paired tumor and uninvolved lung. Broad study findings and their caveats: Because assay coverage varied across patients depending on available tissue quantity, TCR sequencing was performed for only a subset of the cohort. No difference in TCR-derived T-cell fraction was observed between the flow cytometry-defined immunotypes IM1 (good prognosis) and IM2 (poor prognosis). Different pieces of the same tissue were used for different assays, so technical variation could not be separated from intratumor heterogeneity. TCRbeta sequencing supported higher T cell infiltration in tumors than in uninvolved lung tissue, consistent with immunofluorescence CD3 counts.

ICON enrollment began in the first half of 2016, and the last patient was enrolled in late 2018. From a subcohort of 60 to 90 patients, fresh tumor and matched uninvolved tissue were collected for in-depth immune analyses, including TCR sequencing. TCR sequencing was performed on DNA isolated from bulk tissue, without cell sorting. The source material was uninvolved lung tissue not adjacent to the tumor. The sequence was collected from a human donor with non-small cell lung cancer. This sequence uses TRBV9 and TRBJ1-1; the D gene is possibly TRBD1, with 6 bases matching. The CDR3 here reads CASSGEGGTEAFF. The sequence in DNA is TGTGCCAGCAGCGGCGAGGGGGGGACTGAAGCTTTCTTT.